The rows below give T cell receptor beta chains drawn from one sample of a study of shared clonotypes between healthy human individuals. TCRdb's table, derived via immunoSEQ multiplex PCR, lists solely in-frame clones and lacks some. The sample has some 980,000 clones; around three quarters are singletons. Sequencing input: memory CD4+ T cells sorted from blood. The receptors shown here come from a man aged 18 to 30 in good health. Both conserved end residues are part of each CDR3. The D gene is left open where the match is weak. Size tells how often a clone was seen (once, few, many) or the class of an expanded clone, and some rows leave it out.

V gene: TRBV25-1; J gene: TRBJ2-1; clone size: .; D gene: .; CDR3 protein: CASSGTGIRQFF; CDR3 DNA: TGTGCCAGCAGTGGTACAGGTATTCGGCAGTTCTTC
V gene: TRBV7-9; J gene: TRBJ1-1; clone size: .; D gene: TRBD1; CDR3 protein: CASSSRNTGGTEAFF; CDR3 DNA: TGTGCCAGCAGCTCGAGAAATACAGGGGGCACTGAAGCTTTCTTT
V gene: TRBV11-2; J gene: TRBJ1-6; clone size: few; D gene: .; CDR3 protein: CASSSTRGLSPLHF; CDR3 DNA: TGTGCCAGCAGCTCCACGAGGGGTCTTTCACCCCTCCACTTT
V gene: TRBV19; J gene: TRBJ1-6; clone size: .; D gene: .; CDR3 protein: CASSIVWGLSNSPLHF; CDR3 DNA: TGTGCCAGTAGTATAGTTTGGGGACTTTCGAATTCACCCCTCCACTTT
V gene: TRBV5-4; J gene: TRBJ1-2; clone size: few; D gene: TRBD1; CDR3 protein: CASSKPGQRYGYTF; CDR3 DNA: TGTGCCAGCAGCAAGCCGGGACAGCGCTATGGCTACACCTTC
V gene: TRBV6-5; J gene: TRBJ1-4; clone size: .; D gene: TRBD1; CDR3 protein: CASSYRSGGEKLFF; CDR3 DNA: TGTGCCAGCAGTTACCGATCAGGGGGGGAAAAACTGTTTTTT
V gene: TRBV11-2; J gene: TRBJ2-1; clone size: .; D gene: .; CDR3 protein: CASSLTGTVVNEQFF; CDR3 DNA: TGTGCCAGCAGCTTAACAGGTACGGTCGTCAATGAGCAGTTCTTC
V gene: TRBV2; J gene: TRBJ2-1; clone size: once; D gene: TRBD2; CDR3 protein: CASSLSGGSGNEQFF; CDR3 DNA: TGTGCCAGCAGCCTTAGCGGGGGTTCCGGCAATGAGCAGTTCTTC
V gene: TRBV5-6; J gene: TRBJ2-7; clone size: .; D gene: .; CDR3 protein: CASSLGGAYYEQYF; CDR3 DNA: TGTGCCAGCAGCTTGGGGGGAGCTTACTACGAGCAGTACTTC
V gene: TRBV6-5; J gene: TRBJ1-1; clone size: .; D gene: .; CDR3 protein: CASSYNPGRVNTEAFF; CDR3 DNA: TGTGCCAGCAGTTACAATCCCGGACGGGTGAACACTGAAGCTTTCTTT
V gene: TRBV5-4; J gene: TRBJ2-6; clone size: .; D gene: TRBD2; CDR3 protein: CASSWGGTSAPGANVLTF; CDR3 DNA: TGTGCCAGCAGCTGGGGCGGGACTAGCGCTCCCGGGGCCAACGTCCTGACTTTC
V gene: TRBV9; J gene: TRBJ2-2; clone size: .; D gene: .; CDR3 protein: CASSVTRGSNTGELFF; CDR3 DNA: TGTGCCAGCAGCGTAACCAGGGGATCGAACACCGGGGAGCTGTTTTTT
V gene: TRBV7-9; J gene: TRBJ2-5; clone size: few; D gene: .; CDR3 protein: CASSFSVAFGGAQYF; CDR3 DNA: TGTGCCAGCAGCTTTAGCGTAGCCTTCGGAGGGGCCCAGTACTTC
V gene: TRBV30; J gene: TRBJ2-7; clone size: .; D gene: TRBD1; CDR3 protein: CAWEVGTGKILTPYEQYF; CDR3 DNA: TGTGCCTGGGAGGTTGGGACAGGAAAGATCCTCACCCCCTACGAGCAGTACTTC